The T cell receptor beta chain under discussion was sequenced for a study of blood T cells in healthy people across ages. The CDR3 consists of 16 residues. V lost 0 bases to trimming and J lost 0 bases, with 9 bases between them. Germline CDR1 reads SGHRS; CDR2 reads YFSETQ. Primers used in a second PCR of roughly 6 to 11 cycles were a sample-barcoded 5' primer and a J-beta primer mix. TCRdb re-analysed the 5' RACE reads in MiXCR, keeping a single row per CDR3 protein. The table includes approximately 780,000 distinct CDR3 sequences, 25% to 30% detected once. The same data also went into a second study, on T cells of mothers and their children.

The sample was blood. The V and J genes are TRBV5-1 and TRBJ2-2; possible D gene TRBD2, 6 bases. This sequence was found in a boy aged 10-17 years in good health. CDR3 nucleotides: TGCGCCAGCAGCTTGGCCGGGACTCCGAACACCGGGGAGCTGTTTTTT. Its translation: CASSLAGTPNTGELFF.